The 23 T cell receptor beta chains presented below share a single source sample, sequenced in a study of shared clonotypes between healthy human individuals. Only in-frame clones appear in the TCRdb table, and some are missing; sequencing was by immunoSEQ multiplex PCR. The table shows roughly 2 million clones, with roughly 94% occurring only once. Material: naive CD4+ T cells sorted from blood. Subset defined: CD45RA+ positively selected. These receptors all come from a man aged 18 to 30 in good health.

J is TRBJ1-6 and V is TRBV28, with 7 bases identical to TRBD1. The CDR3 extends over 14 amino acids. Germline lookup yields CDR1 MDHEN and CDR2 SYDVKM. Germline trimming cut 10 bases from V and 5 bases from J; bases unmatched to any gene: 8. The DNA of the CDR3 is TGTGCCACCAGGGGGGCGAGGGATAATTCACCCCTCCACTTT. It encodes CATRGARDNSPLHF.

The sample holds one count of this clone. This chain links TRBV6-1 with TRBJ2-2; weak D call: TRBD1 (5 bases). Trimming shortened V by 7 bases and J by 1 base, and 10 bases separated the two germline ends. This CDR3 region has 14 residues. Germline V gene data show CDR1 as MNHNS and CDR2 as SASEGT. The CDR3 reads CASKYRWNTGELFF. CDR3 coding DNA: TGTGCCAGCAAATACAGGTGGAACACCGGGGAGCTGTTTTTT.

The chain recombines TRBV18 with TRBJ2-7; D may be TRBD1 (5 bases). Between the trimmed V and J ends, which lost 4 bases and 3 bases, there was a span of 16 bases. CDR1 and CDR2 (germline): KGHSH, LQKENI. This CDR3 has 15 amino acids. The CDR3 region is CASSLMGPSIYEQYF. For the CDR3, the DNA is TGTGCCAGCTCACTAATGGGGCCGAGTATCTACGAGCAGTACTTC.

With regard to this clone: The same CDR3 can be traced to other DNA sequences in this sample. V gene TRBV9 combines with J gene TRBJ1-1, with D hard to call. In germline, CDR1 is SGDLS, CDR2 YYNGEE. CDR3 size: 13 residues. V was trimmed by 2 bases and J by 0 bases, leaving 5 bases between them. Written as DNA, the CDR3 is TGTGCCAGCAGCGTCGGCATGAACACTGAAGCTTTCTTT. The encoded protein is CASSVGMNTEAFF.

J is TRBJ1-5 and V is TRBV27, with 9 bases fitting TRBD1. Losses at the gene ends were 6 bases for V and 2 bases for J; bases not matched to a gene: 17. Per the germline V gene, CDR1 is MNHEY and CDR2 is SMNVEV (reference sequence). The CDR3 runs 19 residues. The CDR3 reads CASSRRGQGPSEGNQPQHF. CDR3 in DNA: TGTGCCAGCAGCCGCCGGGGACAGGGACCGTCGGAGGGCAATCAGCCCCAGCATTTT.

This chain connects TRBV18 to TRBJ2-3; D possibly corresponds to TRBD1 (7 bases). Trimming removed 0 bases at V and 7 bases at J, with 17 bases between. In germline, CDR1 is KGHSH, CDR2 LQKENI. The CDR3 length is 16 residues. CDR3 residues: CASSPPSGGQVNTQYF. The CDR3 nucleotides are TGTGCCAGCTCACCACCGTCAGGGGGGCAGGTAAATACGCAGTATTTT.

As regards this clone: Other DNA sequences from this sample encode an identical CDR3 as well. The CDR3 spells CASSLGGQPYGYTF. The CDR3 nucleotides read TGTGCCAGCAGTTTAGGGGGGCAGCCCTATGGCTACACCTTC. J is TRBJ1-2 and V is TRBV28, with D possibly being TRBD1 (6 bases). This CDR3 region has 14 residues. The V gene's germline CDR1 is MDHEN and CDR2 SYDVKM. Trimming pared 2 bases from V and 4 bases from J, leaving 11 bases between.

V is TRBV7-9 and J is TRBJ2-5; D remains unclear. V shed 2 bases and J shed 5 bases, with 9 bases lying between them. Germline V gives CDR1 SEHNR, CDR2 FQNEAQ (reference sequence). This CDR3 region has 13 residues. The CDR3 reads CASSLLSHETQYF. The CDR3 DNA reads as TGTGCCAGCAGCTTACTTAGCCACGAGACCCAGTACTTC.

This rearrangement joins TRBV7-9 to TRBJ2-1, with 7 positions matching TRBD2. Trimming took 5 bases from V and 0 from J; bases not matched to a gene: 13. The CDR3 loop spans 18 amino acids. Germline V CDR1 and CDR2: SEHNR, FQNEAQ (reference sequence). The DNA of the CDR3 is TGTGCCAGCAGCCCGGCCGGGGGGACGATGAGCTCCTACAATGAGCAGTTCTTC. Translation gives CASSPAGGTMSSYNEQFF.

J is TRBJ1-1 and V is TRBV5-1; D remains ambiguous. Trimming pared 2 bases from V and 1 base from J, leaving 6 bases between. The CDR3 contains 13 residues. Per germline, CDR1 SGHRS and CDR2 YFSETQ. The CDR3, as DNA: TGCGCCAGCAGCTTTAAGGGGAACACTGAAGCTTTCTTT. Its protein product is CASSFKGNTEAFF.

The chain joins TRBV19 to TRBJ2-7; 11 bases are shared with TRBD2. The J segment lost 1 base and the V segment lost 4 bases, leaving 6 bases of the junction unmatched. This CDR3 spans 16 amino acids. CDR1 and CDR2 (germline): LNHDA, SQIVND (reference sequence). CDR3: CASSKSGTSGSYEQYF. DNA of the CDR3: TGTGCCAGTAGTAAATCCGGGACTAGCGGTTCCTACGAGCAGTACTTC.

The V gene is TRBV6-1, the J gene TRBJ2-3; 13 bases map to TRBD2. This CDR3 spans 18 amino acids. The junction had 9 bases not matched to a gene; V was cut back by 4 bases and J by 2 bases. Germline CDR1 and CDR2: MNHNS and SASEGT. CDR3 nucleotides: TGTGCCAGCAGTGTGAATCCGGGACTAGCGGGATTCACAGATACGCAGTATTTT. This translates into CASSVNPGLAGFTDTQYF.

The CDR3: CATSRDGRVGELFF. CDR3 nucleotides: TGTGCCACCAGCAGAGATGGCAGGGTCGGGGAGCTGTTTTTT. The genes are TRBV15 and TRBJ2-2, with a possible D match to TRBD1 (5 bases). Trimming stripped 0 bases from V and 7 bases from J, with 9 bases between. Germline values: CDR1 LNHNV, CDR2 YYDKDF (reference sequence). The CDR3 contains 14 residues. The full variable domain, with the rest looked up from reference TRBV15 and TRBJ2-2, is DAMVIQNPRYQVTQFGKPVTLSCSQTLNHNVMYWYQQKSSQAPKLLFHYYDKDFNNEADTPDNFQSRRPNTSFCFLDIRSPGLGDTAMYLCATSRDGRVGELFFGEGSRLTVL.

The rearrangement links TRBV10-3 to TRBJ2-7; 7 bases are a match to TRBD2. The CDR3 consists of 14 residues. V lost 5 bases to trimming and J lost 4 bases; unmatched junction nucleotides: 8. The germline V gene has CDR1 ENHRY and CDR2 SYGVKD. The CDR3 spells CAISSGTNRYEQYF. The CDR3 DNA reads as TGTGCCATCAGTTCCGGGACTAACCGGTACGAGCAGTACTTC.

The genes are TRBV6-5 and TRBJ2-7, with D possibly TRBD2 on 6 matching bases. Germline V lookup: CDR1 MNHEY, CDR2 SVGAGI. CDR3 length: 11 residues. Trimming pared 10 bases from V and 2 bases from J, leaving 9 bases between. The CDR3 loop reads CATGTAYEQYF. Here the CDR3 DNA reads TGTGCCACGGGGACTGCCTACGAGCAGTACTTC.

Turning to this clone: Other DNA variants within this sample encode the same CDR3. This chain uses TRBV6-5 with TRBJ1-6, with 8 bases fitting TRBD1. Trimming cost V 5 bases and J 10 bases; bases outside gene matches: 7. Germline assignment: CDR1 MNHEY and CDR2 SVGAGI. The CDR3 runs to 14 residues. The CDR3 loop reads CASSRGQGGSPLHF. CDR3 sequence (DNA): TGTGCCAGCAGTCGAGGACAGGGCGGGTCACCCCTCCACTTT.

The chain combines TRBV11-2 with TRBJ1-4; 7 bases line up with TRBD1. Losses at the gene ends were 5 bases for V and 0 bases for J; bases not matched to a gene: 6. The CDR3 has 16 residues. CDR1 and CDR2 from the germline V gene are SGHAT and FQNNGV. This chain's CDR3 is CASSPTGTATNEKLFF. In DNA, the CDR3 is TGTGCCAGCAGCCCTACCGGGACAGCAACTAATGAAAAACTGTTTTTT.

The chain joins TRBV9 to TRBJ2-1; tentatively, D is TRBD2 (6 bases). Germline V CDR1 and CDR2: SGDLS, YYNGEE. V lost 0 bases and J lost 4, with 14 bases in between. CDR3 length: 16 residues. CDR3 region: CASSVDSGVLYNEQFF. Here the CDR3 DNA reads TGTGCCAGCAGCGTAGACTCGGGAGTCCTGTACAATGAGCAGTTCTTC. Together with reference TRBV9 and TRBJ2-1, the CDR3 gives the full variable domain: DSGVTQTPKHLITATGQRVTLRCSPRSGDLSVYWYQQSLDQGLQFLIQYYNGEERAKGNILERFSAQQFPDLHSELNLSSLELGDSALYFCASSVDSGVLYNEQFFGPGTRLTVL.

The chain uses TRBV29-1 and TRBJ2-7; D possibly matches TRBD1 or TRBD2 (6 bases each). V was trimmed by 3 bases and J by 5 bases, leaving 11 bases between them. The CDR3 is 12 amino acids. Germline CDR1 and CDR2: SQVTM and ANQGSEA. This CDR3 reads CSVEGGADEQYF. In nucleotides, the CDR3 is TGCAGCGTTGAGGGGGGCGCGGACGAGCAGTACTTC.

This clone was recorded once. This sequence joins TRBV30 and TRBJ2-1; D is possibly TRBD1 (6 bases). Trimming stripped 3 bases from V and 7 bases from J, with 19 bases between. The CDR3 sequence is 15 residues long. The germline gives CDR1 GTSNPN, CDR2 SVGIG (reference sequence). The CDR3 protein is CAWRLPSRGANEQFF. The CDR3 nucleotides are TGTGCCTGGAGACTTCCCTCCAGGGGTGCGAATGAGCAGTTCTTC. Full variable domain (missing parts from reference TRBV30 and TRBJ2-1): SQTIHQWPATLVQPVGSPLSLECTVEGTSNPNLYWYRQAAGRGLQLLFYSVGIGQISSEVPQNLSASRPQDRQFILSSKKLLLSDSGFYLCAWRLPSRGANEQFFGPGTRLTVL.

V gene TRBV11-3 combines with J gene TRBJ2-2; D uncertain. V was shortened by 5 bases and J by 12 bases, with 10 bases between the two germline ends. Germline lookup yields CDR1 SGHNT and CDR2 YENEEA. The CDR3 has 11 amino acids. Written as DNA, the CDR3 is TGTGCCAGCAGCCCGCAAGGGCAGCTGTTTTTT. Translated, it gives CASSPQGQLFF.

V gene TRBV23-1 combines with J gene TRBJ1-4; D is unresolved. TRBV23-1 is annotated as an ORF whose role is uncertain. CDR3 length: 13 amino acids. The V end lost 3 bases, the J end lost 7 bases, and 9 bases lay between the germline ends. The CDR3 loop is CASSQGKREKLFF. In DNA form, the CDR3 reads TGCGCCAGCAGTCAGGGGAAGCGTGAAAAACTGTTTTTT.

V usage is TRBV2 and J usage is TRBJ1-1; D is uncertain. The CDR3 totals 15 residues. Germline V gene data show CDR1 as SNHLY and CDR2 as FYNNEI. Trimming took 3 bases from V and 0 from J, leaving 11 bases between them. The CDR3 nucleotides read TGTGCCAGCAGTGAGGCAGCGATATTGAACACTGAAGCTTTCTTT. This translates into CASSEAAILNTEAFF.